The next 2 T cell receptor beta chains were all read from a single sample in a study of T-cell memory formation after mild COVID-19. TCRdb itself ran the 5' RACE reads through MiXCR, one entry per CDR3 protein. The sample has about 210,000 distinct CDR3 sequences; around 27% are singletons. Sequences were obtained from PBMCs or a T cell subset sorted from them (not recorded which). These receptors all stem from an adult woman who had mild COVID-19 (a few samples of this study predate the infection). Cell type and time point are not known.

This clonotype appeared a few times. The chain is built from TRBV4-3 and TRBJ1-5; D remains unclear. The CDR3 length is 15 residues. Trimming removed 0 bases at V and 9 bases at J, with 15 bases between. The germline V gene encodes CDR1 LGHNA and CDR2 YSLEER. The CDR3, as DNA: TGCGCCAGCAGCCAAGATCTTGGGGTTCTTTGGCCCCAGCATTTT. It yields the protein CASSQDLGVLWPQHF.

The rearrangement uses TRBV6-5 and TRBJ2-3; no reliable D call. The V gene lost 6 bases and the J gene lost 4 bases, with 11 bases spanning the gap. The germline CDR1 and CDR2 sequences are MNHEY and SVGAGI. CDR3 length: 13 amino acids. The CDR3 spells CASRGTLPDTQYF. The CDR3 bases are TGTGCCAGCAGAGGTACCCTCCCAGATACGCAGTATTTT.